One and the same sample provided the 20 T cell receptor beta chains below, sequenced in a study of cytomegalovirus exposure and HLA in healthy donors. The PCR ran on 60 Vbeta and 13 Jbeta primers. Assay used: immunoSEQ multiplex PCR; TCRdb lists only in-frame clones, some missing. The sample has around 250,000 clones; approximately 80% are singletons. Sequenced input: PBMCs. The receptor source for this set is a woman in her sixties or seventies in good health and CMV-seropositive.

In DNA, the CDR3 is TGTGCCAGCTCACCACGGTCAGCGGGGGAATACGAGCAGTACTTC. Protein: CASSPRSAGEYEQYF. The rearrangement links TRBV18 to TRBJ2-7; TRBD2 matches 8 bases. Per the germline V gene, CDR1 is KGHSH and CDR2 is LQKENI. The V and J ends lost 1 base and 4 bases, in that order; junction bases with no gene match: 6. The CDR3 covers 15 residues.

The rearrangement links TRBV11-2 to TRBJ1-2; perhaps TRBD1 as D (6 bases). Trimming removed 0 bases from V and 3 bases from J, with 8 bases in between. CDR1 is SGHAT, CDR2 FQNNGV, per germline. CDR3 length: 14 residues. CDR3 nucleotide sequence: TGTGCCAGCAGCTTAGAAGGGGGATACTATGGCTACACCTTC. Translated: CASSLEGGYYGYTF.

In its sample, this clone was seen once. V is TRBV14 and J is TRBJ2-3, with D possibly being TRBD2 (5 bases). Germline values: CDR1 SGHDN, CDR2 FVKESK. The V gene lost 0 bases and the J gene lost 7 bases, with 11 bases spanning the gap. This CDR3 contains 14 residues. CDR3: CASSQDSGGYTQYF. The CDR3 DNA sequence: TGTGCCAGCAGCCAAGATTCCGGAGGATATACGCAGTATTTT.

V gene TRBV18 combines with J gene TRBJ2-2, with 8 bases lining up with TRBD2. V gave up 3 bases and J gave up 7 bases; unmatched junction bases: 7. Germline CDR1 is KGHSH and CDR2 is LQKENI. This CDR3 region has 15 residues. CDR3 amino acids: CASSPTGTRDGELFF. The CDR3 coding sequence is TGTGCCAGCTCACCGACCGGGACTAGGGACGGGGAGCTGTTTTTT.

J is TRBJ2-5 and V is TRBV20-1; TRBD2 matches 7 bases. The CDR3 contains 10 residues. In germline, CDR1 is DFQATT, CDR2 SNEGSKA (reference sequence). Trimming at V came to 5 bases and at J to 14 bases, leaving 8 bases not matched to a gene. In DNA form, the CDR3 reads TGCAGTGCTGGGGGAAGGGACTACTACTTC. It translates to CSAGGRDYYF.

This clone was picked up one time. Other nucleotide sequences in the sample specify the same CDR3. The CDR3 spells CASSLGQGSSYEQYF. DNA for the CDR3: TGCGCCAGCAGCTTGGGGCAGGGGTCGTCCTACGAGCAGTACTTC. The chain has TRBV5-1 and TRBJ2-7; TRBD1 is a possible D gene (6 bases). The CDR3 covers 15 residues. Trimming left V 0 bases short and J 1 base short, with 11 bases between. Germline CDR1 is SGHRS and CDR2 is YFSETQ.

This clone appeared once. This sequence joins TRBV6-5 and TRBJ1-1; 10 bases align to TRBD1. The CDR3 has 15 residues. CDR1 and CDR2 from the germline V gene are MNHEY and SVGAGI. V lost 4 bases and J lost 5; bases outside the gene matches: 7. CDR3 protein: CASSSPGQGKTEAFF. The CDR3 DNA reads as TGTGCCAGCAGTTCCCCGGGACAGGGGAAAACTGAAGCTTTCTTT.

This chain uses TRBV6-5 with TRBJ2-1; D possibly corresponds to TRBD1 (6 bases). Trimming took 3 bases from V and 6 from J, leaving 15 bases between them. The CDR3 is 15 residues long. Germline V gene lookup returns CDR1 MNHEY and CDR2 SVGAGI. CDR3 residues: CASSYNLGGSNEQFF. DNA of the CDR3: TGTGCCAGCAGTTATAATTTAGGGGGAAGCAATGAGCAGTTCTTC.

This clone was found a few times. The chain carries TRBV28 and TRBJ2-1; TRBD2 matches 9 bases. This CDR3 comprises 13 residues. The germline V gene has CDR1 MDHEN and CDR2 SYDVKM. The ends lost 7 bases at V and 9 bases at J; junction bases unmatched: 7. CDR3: CASNLAGFLEQFF. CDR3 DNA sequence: TGTGCCAGCAACCTAGCGGGATTTCTTGAGCAGTTCTTC.

CDR3 DNA sequence: TGCGCCAGCAGCGCGGGGCAGGTGCGCACAGATACGCAGTATTTT. As protein: CASSAGQVRTDTQYF. The rearrangement uses TRBV5-1 and TRBJ2-3; tentatively, D is TRBD2 (6 bases). The germline V gene has CDR1 SGHRS and CDR2 YFSETQ. Trimming left V 4 bases short and J 1 base short, with 13 bases between. The CDR3 spans 15 residues.

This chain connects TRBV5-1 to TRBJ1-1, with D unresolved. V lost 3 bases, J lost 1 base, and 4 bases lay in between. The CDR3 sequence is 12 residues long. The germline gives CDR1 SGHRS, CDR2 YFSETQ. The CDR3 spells CASSSGNTEAFF. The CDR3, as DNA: TGCGCCAGCAGCTCGGGGAACACTGAAGCTTTCTTT. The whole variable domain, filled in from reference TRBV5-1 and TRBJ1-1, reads KAGVTQTPRYLIKTRGQQVTLSCSPISGHRSVSWYQQTPGQGLQFLFEYFSETQRNKGNFPGRFSGRQFSNSRSEMNVSTLELGDSALYLCASSSGNTEAFFGQGTRLTVV.

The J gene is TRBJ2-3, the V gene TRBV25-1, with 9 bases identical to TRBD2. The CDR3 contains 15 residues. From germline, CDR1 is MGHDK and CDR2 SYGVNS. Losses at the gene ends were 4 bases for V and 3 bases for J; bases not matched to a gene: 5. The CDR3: CASSVAGGRTDTQYF. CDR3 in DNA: TGTGCCAGCAGTGTGGCGGGAGGGAGAACAGATACGCAGTATTTT.

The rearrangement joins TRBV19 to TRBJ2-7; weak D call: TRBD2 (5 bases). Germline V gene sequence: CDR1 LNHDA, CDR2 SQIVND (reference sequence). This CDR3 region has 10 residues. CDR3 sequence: CALWENEQYF. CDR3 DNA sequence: TGTGCTCTATGGGAGAACGAGCAGTACTTC.

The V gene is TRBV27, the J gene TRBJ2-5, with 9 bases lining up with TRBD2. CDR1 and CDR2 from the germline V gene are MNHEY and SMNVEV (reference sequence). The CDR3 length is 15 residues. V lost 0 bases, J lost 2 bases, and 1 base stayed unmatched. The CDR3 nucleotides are TGTGCCAGCAGTTTATCTACTAGCGGGCAAGAGACCCAGTACTTC. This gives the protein CASSLSTSGQETQYF.

The CDR3 DNA is TGTGCCAGCAGCGAGAGCGCAGTCTCCTACAATGAGCAGTTCTTC. Amino acids: CASSESAVSYNEQFF. V and J are TRBV5-4 and TRBJ2-1; the D is unclear. V lost 4 bases, J lost 0 bases, and 11 bases lay in between. Germline loops: CDR1 SGHNT, CDR2 YYREEE (reference sequence). The CDR3 totals 15 residues.

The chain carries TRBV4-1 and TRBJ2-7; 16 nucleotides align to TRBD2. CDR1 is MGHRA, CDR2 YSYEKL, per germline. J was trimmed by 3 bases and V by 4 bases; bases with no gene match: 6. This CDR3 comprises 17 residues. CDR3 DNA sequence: TGCGCCAGCAGCCCTGGGACTAGCGGGAGGGCCAGCTACGAGCAGTACTTC. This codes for CASSPGTSGRASYEQYF.

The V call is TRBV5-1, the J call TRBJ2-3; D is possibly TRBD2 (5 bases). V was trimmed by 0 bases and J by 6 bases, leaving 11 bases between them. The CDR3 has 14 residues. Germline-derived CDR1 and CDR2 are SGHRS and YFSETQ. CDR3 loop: CASSLAGLRDTQYF. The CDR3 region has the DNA TGCGCCAGCAGCTTGGCCGGACTGCGTGATACGCAGTATTTT.

The CDR3 protein is CASRKDRVSYEQYF. Written as DNA, the CDR3 is TGTGCCAGCAGGAAAGACAGGGTTTCCTACGAGCAGTACTTC. The chain links TRBV6-5 to TRBJ2-7; 7 positions match TRBD1. V gave up 6 bases and J gave up 1 base; unmatched junction bases: 6. CDR1 is MNHEY and CDR2 is SVGAGI in the germline V gene. This CDR3 is built from 14 residues.

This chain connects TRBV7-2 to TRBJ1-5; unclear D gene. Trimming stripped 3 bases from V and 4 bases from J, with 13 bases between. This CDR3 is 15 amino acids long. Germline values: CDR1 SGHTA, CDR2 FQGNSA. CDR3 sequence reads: CASSFEPITNQPQHF. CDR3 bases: TGTGCCAGCAGCTTCGAGCCCATTACTAATCAGCCCCAGCATTTT.

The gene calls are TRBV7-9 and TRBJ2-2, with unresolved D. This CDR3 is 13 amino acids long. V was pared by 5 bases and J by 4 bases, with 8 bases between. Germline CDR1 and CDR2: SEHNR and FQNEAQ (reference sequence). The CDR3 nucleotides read TGTGCCAGCAGCCCGTCTTCCACCGGGGAGCTGTTTTTT. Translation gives CASSPSSTGELFF. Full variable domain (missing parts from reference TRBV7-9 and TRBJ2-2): DTGVSQNPRHKITKRGQNVTFRCDPISEHNRLYWYRQTLGQGPEFLTYFQNEAQLEKSRLLSDRFSAERPKGSFSTLEIQRTEQGDSAMYLCASSPSSTGELFFGEGSRLTVL.